Detailed here is one T cell receptor (beta chain). The CDR3 is made up of 19 amino acids. CDR1 and CDR2 from the germline V gene are SGHVS and FQNEAQ. J lost 2 bases, V lost 0 bases, and 12 bases had no gene match. The sample originates from a study of blood T cell repertoires in COVID-19. Study at large: COVID-19 samples collected from the United States, Italy and Spain covered acute and convalescent phases. In each case, the material was cDNA or gDNA derived from T cells, B-cell-depleted T cells, or PBMCs.

Source study methods: Amplification of reference gene primers was used by the study to estimate nucleated cell counts. Measured with immunoSEQ multiplex PCR; TCRdb has only the in-frame clones, and not every one. V, J and clone size are those of that table, while D and trimming were read from the DNA. The sample records roughly 32,000 clones, approximately 80% being singletons. The source material was peripheral blood. The TCR comes from a human donor in a cohort sampled during active COVID-19. V gene TRBV7-8 combines with J gene TRBJ1-5, with 8 bases matching TRBD1. The CDR3 DNA is TGTGCCAGCAGCTTAGCGACGGTGGCAGGGGGCGCGGGCAATCAGCCCCAGCATTTT. As protein: CASSLATVAGGAGNQPQHF.